Listed below are T cell receptor beta chains from one sample, sequenced in a study of blood T cell repertoires in COVID-19. Libraries were prepared by immunoSEQ multiplex PCR; TCRdb keeps only in-frame clonotypes and omits some of them. The top ten clones hold around 5.5% of a sample with some 220,000 clones, around 80% of them seen once. The specimen sequenced was peripheral blood. The source is a human donor in a cohort sampled during active COVID-19. CDR3s leave out the opening cysteine and the closing phenylalanine or tryptophan. Only some rows state a clone size, as once, few, many or a class for expanded clones.

V: TRBV11-2; J: TRBJ1-1; size: NA; CDR3: ASSLGETEAF
V: TRBV6-5; J: TRBJ1-6; size: NA; CDR3: ASSYSGGHSPLH
V: TRBV7-9; J: TRBJ2-7; size: few; CDR3: ASSDRLARSSYEQY
V: TRBV11-2; J: TRBJ2-7; size: NA; CDR3: ASSFRGQRGFSSYEQY
V: TRBV6-4; J: TRBJ2-1; size: NA; CDR3: ASSRDRDNEQF
V: TRBV7-9; J: TRBJ2-7; size: NA; CDR3: ASSSWTSGRSYEQY
V: TRBV19; J: TRBJ1-5; size: NA; CDR3: ASLKRDRDNQPQH
V: TRBV27; J: TRBJ1-1; size: NA; CDR3: ASSRSRWTGNTEAF
V: TRBV5-6; J: TRBJ2-5; size: NA; CDR3: ASSLWTSGRQETQY
V: TRBV7-9; J: TRBJ2-1; size: NA; CDR3: ASSPQGAEGEQF
V: TRBV5-1; J: TRBJ2-2; size: once; CDR3: ASSLGGFRTGELF
V: TRBV6-5; J: TRBJ2-7; size: NA; CDR3: ASSPSATQQY
V: TRBV5-1; J: TRBJ2-4; size: NA; CDR3: ASSLSAENIQY
V: TRBV6-6; J: TRBJ1-5; size: NA; CDR3: ASSTGFSNQPQH
V: TRBV10-3; J: TRBJ2-7; size: NA; CDR3: AISDTSYEQY